Listed here are 19 T cell receptor beta chains from one sample, sequenced in a study of cytotoxic CD8 clonotypes in ibrutinib-treated CLL. The assay was immunoSEQ multiplex PCR, and TCRdb's table has in-frame clones only and misses some. The table lists some 140,000 clones, 85% to 95% of them singletons, with approximately 11% in the top ten. Sequencing used PBMCs, obtained after 12 months of ibrutinib treatment. These receptors came from a human donor with chronic lymphocytic leukemia.

V is TRBV7-4 and J is TRBJ2-1; D gene uncertain. Trimming shortened V by 0 bases and J by 4 bases, and 19 bases separated the two germline ends. The CDR3 length is 18 residues. In germline, CDR1 is SGHVT, CDR2 SQSDAQ. In DNA, the CDR3 is TGTGCCAGCAGCTTAGCGCGAGATACTTGTAGGCCGTACAATGAGCAGTTCTTC. Translating it yields CASSLARDTCRPYNEQFF.

V usage is TRBV19 and J usage is TRBJ2-3, with 10 bases identical to TRBD2. Germline loops: CDR1 LNHDA, CDR2 SQIVND (reference sequence). CDR3 size: 15 residues. The ends lost 5 bases at V and 1 base at J; junction bases unmatched: 3. CDR3 coding DNA: TGTGCCAGTAGTGTAGCGGGAGGAGGCACAGATACGCAGTATTTT. Translating gives CASSVAGGGTDTQYF.

This clone is a singleton in its sample. The rearrangement links TRBV28 to TRBJ2-3; D could derive from TRBD1 or TRBD2 (5 bases each). V lost 4 bases, J lost 1 base, and 15 bases lay in between. Germline lookup yields CDR1 MDHEN and CDR2 SYDVKM. This CDR3 has 16 residues. The CDR3, as DNA: TGTGCCAGCAGTTCCCCCGGGACCCACGGCACAGATACGCAGTATTTT. Translated, it gives CASSSPGTHGTDTQYF.

The chain uses TRBV29-1 and TRBJ2-1; D unresolved. Germline assignment: CDR1 SQVTM and CDR2 ANQGSEA. The ends were cut back, 4 bases at V and 3 bases at J, with 10 bases in the middle. The CDR3 runs 13 residues. CDR3 region: CSVVRNGYNEQFF. The CDR3 coding sequence is TGCAGCGTTGTACGGAACGGCTACAATGAGCAGTTCTTC.

The chain links TRBV5-4 to TRBJ2-7; maybe TRBD2 (5 bases). Germline V gene data show CDR1 as SGHNT and CDR2 as YYREEE (reference sequence). The CDR3 runs to 14 residues. V lost 1 base to trimming and J lost 2 bases, with 10 bases between them. For the CDR3, the DNA is TGTGCCAGCAGCTTGCGGGGTCCTACCTACGAGCAGTACTTC. It translates to CASSLRGPTYEQYF.

This chain connects TRBV29-1 to TRBJ2-3; 14 nucleotides line up with TRBD2. Germline lookup yields CDR1 SQVTM and CDR2 ANQGSEA. V shed 7 bases, J shed 5 bases, and the junction held 5 bases outside the gene matches. The CDR3 is 14 residues long. The CDR3 nucleotides are TGCAGCGGGGGACTAGCGGGAGTTTTAGATACGCAGTATTTT. Its protein is CSGGLAGVLDTQYF.

This clone was detected a few times. The chain recombines TRBV9 with TRBJ2-2; no definite D call. Trimming removed 7 bases from V and 5 bases from J, with 9 bases in between. The germline V gene has CDR1 SGDLS and CDR2 YYNGEE. This CDR3 region has 12 residues. CDR3 region: CASDGPTGELFF. For the CDR3, the DNA is TGTGCCAGCGACGGTCCAACCGGGGAGCTGTTTTTT.

The CDR3 region is CASSQEGTSGWDYNEQFF. In DNA, the CDR3 is TGTGCCAGCAGCCAAGAAGGGACTAGCGGGTGGGACTACAATGAGCAGTTCTTC. The chain recombines TRBV4-2 with TRBJ2-1; 12 positions match TRBD2. The CDR3 extends over 18 amino acids. The ends lost 0 bases at V and 3 bases at J; junction bases unmatched: 6. Per the germline V gene, CDR1 is LGHNA and CDR2 is YNFKEQ.

The sample holds a few counts of this clone. The J gene is TRBJ2-7, the V gene TRBV28, with D perhaps matching TRBD2 (5 bases). The V and J ends lost 1 base and 1 base respectively, with 11 bases between them. Germline V gene lookup returns CDR1 MDHEN and CDR2 SYDVKM. This CDR3 is built from 15 residues. CDR3 nucleotides: TGTGCCAGCAGTTTATCTCGGGGAGTGTCCTACGAGCAGTACTTC. Amino acids: CASSLSRGVSYEQYF.

In DNA form, the CDR3 reads TGTGCCAGCAGCACACAGAAGAGCGGGGCGTACTACGAGCAGTACTTC. Its protein is CASSTQKSGAYYEQYF. The chain combines TRBV7-8 with TRBJ2-7, with 7 bases aligning to TRBD2. There are 16 residues in the CDR3. V lost 5 bases and J lost 3; bases outside the gene matches: 13. Germline lookup yields CDR1 SGHVS and CDR2 FQNEAQ.

The chain uses TRBV7-2 and TRBJ2-7, with 10 bases identical to TRBD2. The CDR3 spans 17 residues. Unmatched junction bases numbered 17, after V lost 5 bases and J lost 7 bases. The V gene's germline CDR1 is SGHTA and CDR2 FQGNSA. CDR3 nucleotide sequence: TGTGCCAGCAGCCCCCTAGGGGCTACTAGCGGGGTCTCAGAGCAGTACTTC. It encodes CASSPLGATSGVSEQYF.

This chain joins TRBV6-5 and TRBJ1-1, with TRBD1 identical over 8 bases. V lost 6 bases and J lost 4; bases outside the gene matches: 7. This CDR3 is built from 14 residues. CDR1 MNHEY and CDR2 SVGAGI come from the germline V gene. CDR3 sequence reads: CASSRPGGPTEAFF. CDR3 DNA sequence: TGTGCCAGCAGCCGCCCAGGGGGCCCCACTGAAGCTTTCTTT.

This sequence joins TRBV6-5 and TRBJ1-5, with TRBD1 identical over 8 bases. Germline V gene data show CDR1 as MNHEY and CDR2 as SVGAGI. V shed 6 bases, J shed 1 base, and the junction held 5 bases outside the gene matches. The CDR3 sequence is 15 residues long. The DNA for the CDR3 is TGTGCCAGCAGGGACAGGGCAAGGAGCAATCAGCCCCAGCATTTT. Its protein product is CASRDRARSNQPQHF.

The rearrangement uses TRBV2 and TRBJ2-2; 9 nucleotides line up with TRBD1. Germline V gives CDR1 SNHLY, CDR2 FYNNEI. V dropped 6 bases and J dropped 5; count of bases not matched to a gene: 4. This CDR3 has 14 residues. CDR3 in DNA: TGTGCCAGCAGATCGACAGGGGGGACCGGGGAGCTGTTTTTT. Protein: CASRSTGGTGELFF.

This chain joins TRBV28 and TRBJ1-1; tentative D call: TRBD1 (6 bases). V was pared by 5 bases and J by 2 bases, with 12 bases between. The CDR3 is made up of 14 amino acids. CDR1 and CDR2 (germline): MDHEN, SYDVKM. The CDR3: CASSLTGINTEAFF. In DNA form, the CDR3 reads TGTGCCAGCAGTCTTACAGGGATCAACACTGAAGCTTTCTTT.

This chain links TRBV5-5 with TRBJ2-3; D is unresolved. The germline V and J ends were trimmed by 0 bases and 5 bases, with 16 bases remaining between them. The germline CDR1 and CDR2 sequences are SGHKS and YYEKEE (reference sequence). This CDR3 has 16 amino acids. DNA of the CDR3: TGTGCCAGCAGCTTGGGTTCTGGTTTAGGCGGAGATACGCAGTATTTT. Translating gives CASSLGSGLGGDTQYF.

The chain has TRBV5-6 and TRBJ2-7; D gene uncertain. Trimming took off 2 bases at V and 3 bases at J, with 6 bases between the two ends. The CDR3 is 12 residues long. Per the germline V gene, CDR1 is SGHDT and CDR2 is YYEEEE. The CDR3 sequence is CASSFRVYEQYF. The CDR3 DNA reads as TGTGCCAGCAGCTTTAGGGTCTACGAGCAGTACTTC. The full variable domain, rest sourced from reference TRBV5-6 and TRBJ2-7, is DAGVTQSPTHLIKTRGQQVTLRCSPKSGHDTVSWYQQALGQGPQFIFQYYEEEERQRGNFPDRFSGHQFPNYSSELNVNALLLGDSALYLCASSFRVYEQYFGPGTRLTVT.

The chain recombines TRBV6-1 with TRBJ1-1; TRBD1 might be the D (6 bases). In germline, CDR1 is MNHNS, CDR2 SASEGT. This CDR3 spans 14 amino acids. V was cut by 10 bases and J by 3 bases, with 18 bases left in between. CDR3 DNA sequence: TGTGCCACCAGAGGGGGGCGCGTGGACACTGAAGCTTTCTTT. It specifies CATRGGRVDTEAFF.

The V call is TRBV9, the J call TRBJ2-1; D is uncertain. Trimming shortened V by 0 bases and J by 2 bases, and 9 bases separated the two germline ends. The germline V gene encodes CDR1 SGDLS and CDR2 YYNGEE. The CDR3 consists of 15 residues. CDR3 sequence: CASSVDGGTYNEQFF. The CDR3 DNA is TGTGCCAGCAGCGTAGATGGCGGAACCTACAATGAGCAGTTCTTC.